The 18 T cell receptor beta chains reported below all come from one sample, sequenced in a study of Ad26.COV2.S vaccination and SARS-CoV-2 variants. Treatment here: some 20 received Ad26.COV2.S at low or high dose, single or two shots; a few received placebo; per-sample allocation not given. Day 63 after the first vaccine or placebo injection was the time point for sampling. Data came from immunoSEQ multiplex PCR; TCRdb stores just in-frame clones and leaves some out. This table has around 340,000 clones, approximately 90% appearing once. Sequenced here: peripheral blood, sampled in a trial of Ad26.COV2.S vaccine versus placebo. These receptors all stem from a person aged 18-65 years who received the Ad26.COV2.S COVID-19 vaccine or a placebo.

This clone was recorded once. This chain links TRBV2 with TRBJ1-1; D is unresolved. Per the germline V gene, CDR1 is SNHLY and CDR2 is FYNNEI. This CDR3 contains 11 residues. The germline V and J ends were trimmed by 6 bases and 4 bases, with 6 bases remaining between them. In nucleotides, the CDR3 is TGTGCCAGCAGCCCCGGCACTGAAGCTTTCTTT. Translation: CASSPGTEAFF. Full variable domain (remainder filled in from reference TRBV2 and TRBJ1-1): EPEVTQTPSHQVTQMGQEVILRCVPISNHLYFYWYRQILGQKVEFLVSFYNNEISEKSEIFDDQFSVERPDGSNFTLKIRSTKLEDSAMYFCASSPGTEAFFGQGTRLTVV.

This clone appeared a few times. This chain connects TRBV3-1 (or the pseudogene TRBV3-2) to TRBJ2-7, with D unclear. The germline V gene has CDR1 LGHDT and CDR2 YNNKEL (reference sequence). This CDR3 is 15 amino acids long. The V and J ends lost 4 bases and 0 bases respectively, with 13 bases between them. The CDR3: CASSLMYMSSYEQYF. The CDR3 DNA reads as TGTGCCAGCAGCCTTATGTACATGAGCTCCTACGAGCAGTACTTC.

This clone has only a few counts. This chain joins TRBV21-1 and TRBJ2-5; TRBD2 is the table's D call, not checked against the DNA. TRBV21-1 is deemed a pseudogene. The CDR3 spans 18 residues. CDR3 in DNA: TGTGCCAGCAGCAGAGGGACTAGCGGGGGGGAACCTCAAGAGACCCAGTACTTC. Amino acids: CASSRGTSGGEPQETQYF.

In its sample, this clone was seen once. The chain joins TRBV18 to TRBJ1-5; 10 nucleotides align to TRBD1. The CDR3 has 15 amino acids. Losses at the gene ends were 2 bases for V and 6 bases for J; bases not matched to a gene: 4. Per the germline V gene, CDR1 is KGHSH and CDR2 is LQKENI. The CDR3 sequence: CASSPGTGVSQPQHF. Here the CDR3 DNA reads TGTGCCAGCTCACCAGGGACAGGGGTATCTCAGCCCCAGCATTTT.

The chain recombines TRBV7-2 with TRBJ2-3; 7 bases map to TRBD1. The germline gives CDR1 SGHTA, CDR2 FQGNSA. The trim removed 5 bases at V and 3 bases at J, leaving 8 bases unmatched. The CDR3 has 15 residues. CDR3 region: CASSQDRVWTDTQYF. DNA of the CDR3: TGTGCCAGCAGCCAAGACAGGGTATGGACAGATACGCAGTATTTT. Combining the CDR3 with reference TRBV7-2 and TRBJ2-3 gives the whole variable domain GAGVSQSPSNKVTEKGKDVELRCDPISGHTALYWYRQSLGQGLEFLIYFQGNSAPDKSGLPSDRFSAERTGGSVSTLTIQRTQQEDSAVYLCASSQDRVWTDTQYFGPGTRLTVL.

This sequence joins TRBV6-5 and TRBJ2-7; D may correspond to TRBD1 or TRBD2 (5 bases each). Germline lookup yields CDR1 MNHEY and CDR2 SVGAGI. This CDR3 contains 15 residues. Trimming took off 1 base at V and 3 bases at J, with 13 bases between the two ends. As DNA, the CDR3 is TGTGCCAGCAGTTACTGGCAGGGAGCCTACTACGAGCAGTACTTC. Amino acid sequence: CASSYWQGAYYEQYF.

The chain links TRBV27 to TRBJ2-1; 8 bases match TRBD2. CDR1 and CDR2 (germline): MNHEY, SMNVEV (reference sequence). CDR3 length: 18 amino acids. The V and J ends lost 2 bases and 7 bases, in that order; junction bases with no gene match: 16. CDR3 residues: CASSLGGTVSGKRNEQFF. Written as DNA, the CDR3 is TGTGCCAGCAGTTTAGGAGGGACCGTTAGCGGGAAAAGAAATGAGCAGTTCTTC.

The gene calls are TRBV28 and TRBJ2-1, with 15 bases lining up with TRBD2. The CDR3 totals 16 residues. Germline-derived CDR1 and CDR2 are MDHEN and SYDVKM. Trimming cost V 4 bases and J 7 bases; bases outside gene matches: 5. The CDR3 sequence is CASSSGTSGGSNEQFF. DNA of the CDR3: TGTGCCAGCAGTTCCGGGACTAGCGGGGGGTCAAATGAGCAGTTCTTC.

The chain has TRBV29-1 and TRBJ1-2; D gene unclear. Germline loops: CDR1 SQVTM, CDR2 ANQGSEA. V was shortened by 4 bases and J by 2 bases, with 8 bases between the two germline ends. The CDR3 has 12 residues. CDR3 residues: CSVVWQNYGYTF. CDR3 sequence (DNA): TGCAGCGTTGTCTGGCAGAACTATGGCTACACCTTC.

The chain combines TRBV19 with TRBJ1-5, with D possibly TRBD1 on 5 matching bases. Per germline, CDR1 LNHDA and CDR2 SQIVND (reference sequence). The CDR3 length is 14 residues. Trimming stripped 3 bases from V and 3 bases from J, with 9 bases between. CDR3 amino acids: CASSMGRPNQPQHF. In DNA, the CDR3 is TGTGCCAGTAGTATGGGGCGGCCCAATCAGCCCCAGCATTTT.

Here the CDR3 reads CASSYGLAGARIYEQYF. The DNA for the CDR3 is TGTGCCAGCAGTTACGGGCTAGCGGGAGCCCGAATATACGAGCAGTACTTC. V and J are TRBV6-2 or TRBV6-3 and TRBJ2-7, with 10 bases lining up with TRBD2. The V segment lost 2 bases and the J segment 4 bases; nucleotides outside the gene matches: 11. The length of the CDR3 is 17 residues. Germline V gene sequence: CDR1 MNHEY, CDR2 SVGEGT.

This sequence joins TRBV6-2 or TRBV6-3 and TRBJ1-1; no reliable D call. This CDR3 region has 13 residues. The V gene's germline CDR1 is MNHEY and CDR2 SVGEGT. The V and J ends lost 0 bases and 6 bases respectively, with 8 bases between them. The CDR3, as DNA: TGTGCCAGCAGTTACTCGATTCTCGCTGAAGCTTTCTTT. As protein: CASSYSILAEAFF.

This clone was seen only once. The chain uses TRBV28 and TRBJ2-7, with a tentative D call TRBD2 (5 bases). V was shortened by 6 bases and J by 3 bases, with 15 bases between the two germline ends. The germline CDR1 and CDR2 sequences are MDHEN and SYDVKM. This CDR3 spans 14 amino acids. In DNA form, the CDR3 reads TGTGCCAGCAGGGCTAGCTATGGAATCTACGAGCAGTACTTC. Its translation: CASRASYGIYEQYF.

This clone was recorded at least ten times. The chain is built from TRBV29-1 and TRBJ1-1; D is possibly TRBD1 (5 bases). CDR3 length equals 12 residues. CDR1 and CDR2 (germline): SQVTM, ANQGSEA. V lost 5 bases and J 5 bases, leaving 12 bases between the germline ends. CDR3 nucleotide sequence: TGCAGCGTTCGGACACGAGTGACTGAAGCTTTCTTT. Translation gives CSVRTRVTEAFF.

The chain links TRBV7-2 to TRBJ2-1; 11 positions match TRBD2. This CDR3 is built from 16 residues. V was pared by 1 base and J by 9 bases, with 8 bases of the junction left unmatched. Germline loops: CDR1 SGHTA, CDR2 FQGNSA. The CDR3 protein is CASSLEASGGPAEQFF. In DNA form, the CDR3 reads TGTGCCAGCAGCTTAGAGGCTAGCGGGGGGCCTGCTGAGCAGTTCTTC.

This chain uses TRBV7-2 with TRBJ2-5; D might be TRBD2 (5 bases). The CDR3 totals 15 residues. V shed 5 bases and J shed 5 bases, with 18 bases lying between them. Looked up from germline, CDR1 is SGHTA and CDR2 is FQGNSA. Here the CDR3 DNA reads TGTGCCAGCAGCCCCTTGGCGGGCAACATCGAGACCCAGTACTTC. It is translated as CASSPLAGNIETQYF.

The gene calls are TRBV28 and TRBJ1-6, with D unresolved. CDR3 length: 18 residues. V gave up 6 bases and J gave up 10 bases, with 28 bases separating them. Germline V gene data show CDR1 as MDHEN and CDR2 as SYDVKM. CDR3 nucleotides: TGTGCCAGCAGCTTAAAACTAAGTGGGCCCTCACGGAACTCACCCCTCCACTTT. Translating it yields CASSLKLSGPSRNSPLHF.

Written as DNA, the CDR3 is TGTGCCAGCTCACCGGGGGCTAATAACTATGGCTACACCTTC. Encoded protein: CASSPGANNYGYTF. The chain employs TRBV18 and TRBJ1-2, with D possibly matching TRBD1 (6 bases). The germline V gene encodes CDR1 KGHSH and CDR2 LQKENI. Trimming took 3 bases from V and 1 from J, leaving 9 bases between them. The CDR3 runs to 14 residues.